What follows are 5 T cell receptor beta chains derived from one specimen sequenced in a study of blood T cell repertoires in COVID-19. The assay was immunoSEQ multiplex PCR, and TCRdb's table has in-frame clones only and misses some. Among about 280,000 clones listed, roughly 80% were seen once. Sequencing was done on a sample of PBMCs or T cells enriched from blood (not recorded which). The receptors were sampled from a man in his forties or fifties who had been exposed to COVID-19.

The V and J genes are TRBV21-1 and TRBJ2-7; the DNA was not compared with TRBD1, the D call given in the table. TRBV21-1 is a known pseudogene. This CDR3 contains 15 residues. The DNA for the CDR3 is TGTGCCAGCAGCAAAGGTGGGACAGCCCCTTACGAGCAGTACTTC. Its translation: CASSKGGTAPYEQYF.

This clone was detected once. CDR3: CASSFNYRQGGGYTF. CDR3 in DNA: TGTGCCAGCAGTTTCAACTACCGACAGGGCGGGGGCTACACCTTC. J is TRBJ1-2 and V is TRBV27; 7 nucleotides line up with TRBD1. V was pared by 3 bases and J by 8 bases, with 12 bases of the junction left unmatched. The CDR3 extends over 15 amino acids. Germline values: CDR1 MNHEY, CDR2 SMNVEV (reference sequence).

For the CDR3, the DNA is TGTGCCAGCAGCGAGGACAGCTACTATGGCTACACCTTC. Protein product: CASSEDSYYGYTF. The rearrangement links TRBV3-1 (or the pseudogene TRBV3-2) to TRBJ1-2; the D gene is possibly TRBD1 (6 bases). The germline V gene encodes CDR1 LGHDT and CDR2 YNNKEL (reference sequence). Deletions cut 5 bases from V and 3 bases from J, with 10 bases between. This CDR3 spans 13 amino acids.

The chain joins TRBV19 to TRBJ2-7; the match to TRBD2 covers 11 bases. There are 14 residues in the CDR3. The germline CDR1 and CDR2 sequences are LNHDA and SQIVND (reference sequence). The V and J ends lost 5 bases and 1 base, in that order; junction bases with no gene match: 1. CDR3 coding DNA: TGTGCCAGTAGTGCTAGCGGGGGGTCCTACGAGCAGTACTTC. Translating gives CASSASGGSYEQYF.

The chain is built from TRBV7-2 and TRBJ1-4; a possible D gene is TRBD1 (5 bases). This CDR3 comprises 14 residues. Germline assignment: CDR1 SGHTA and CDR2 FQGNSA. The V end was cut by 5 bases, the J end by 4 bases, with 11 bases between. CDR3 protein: CASSLDRYNEKLFF. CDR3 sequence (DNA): TGTGCCAGCAGCCTAGACAGATATAATGAAAAACTGTTTTTT.